The following is a T cell receptor beta chain sequence with its context. The source of the sample is a study of blood T cell repertoires in COVID-19. Study background: The cDNA or gDNA used as material had been derived from T cells, B-cell-depleted T cells, or PBMCs.

The Seattle patients, enrolled during active infection, were followed longitudinally. Per the germline V gene, CDR1 is SGHTA and CDR2 is FQGNSA. The CDR3 has 11 residues. V was trimmed by 7 bases and J by 6 bases, leaving 9 bases between them. Sequenced by immunoSEQ multiplex PCR; TCRdb stores in-frame clones only, minus some. The sample contains under 250,000 clones, 92% of which appear only once. This clonotype originated in a man aged 25-45 years with COVID-19, enrolled during active disease. V gene TRBV7-2 combines with J gene TRBJ1-1, with D unresolved. Material: peripheral blood. The CDR3 sequence: CASTPRAEAFF. The CDR3 region has the DNA TGTGCCAGCACTCCACGGGCTGAAGCTTTCTTT.